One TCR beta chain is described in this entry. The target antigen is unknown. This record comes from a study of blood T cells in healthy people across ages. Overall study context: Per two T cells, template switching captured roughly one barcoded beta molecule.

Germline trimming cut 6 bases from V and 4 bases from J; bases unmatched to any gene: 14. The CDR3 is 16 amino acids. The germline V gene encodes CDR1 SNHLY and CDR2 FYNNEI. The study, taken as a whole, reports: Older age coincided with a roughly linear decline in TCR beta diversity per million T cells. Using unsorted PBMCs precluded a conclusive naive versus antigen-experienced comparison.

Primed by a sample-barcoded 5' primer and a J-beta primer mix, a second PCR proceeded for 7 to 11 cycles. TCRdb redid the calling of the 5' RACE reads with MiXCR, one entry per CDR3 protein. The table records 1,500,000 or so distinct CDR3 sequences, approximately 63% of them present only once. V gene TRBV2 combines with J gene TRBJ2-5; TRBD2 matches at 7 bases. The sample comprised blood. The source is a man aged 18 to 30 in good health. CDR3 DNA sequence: TGTGCCAGCAGAAAACTGGAGGGAGGGCCTTCAGAGACCCAGTACTTC. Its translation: CASRKLEGGPSETQYF.